A single T cell receptor (beta chain) is shown here with its context. This entry is derived from a study of T-cell reconstitution after alpha-beta-depleted transplantation in children. The CDR3 is made up of 16 amino acids. Germline V gives CDR1 SGDLS, CDR2 YYNGEE. The ends lost 2 bases at V and 0 bases at J; junction bases unmatched: 5. Unique molecular identifiers were incorporated when the TCRbeta library was constructed. TCRdb used MiXCR to reprocess the PCR reads, holding one entry per CDR3 protein. The table includes around 530,000 distinct CDR3 sequences, about 30% detected once. The sample consisted of PBMCs from the stem cell graft donor, taken from the stem cell graft. The TCR sequence derives from a human donor who donated a stem cell graft to a child with aplastic anemia. The J gene is TRBJ1-3, the V gene TRBV9; 7 bases are shared with TRBD1. The CDR3 is CASSVTGTASGNTIYF. The CDR3 DNA reads as TGTGCCAGCAGCGTGACTGGGACAGCCTCTGGAAACACCATATATTTT.